What follows describes a single TCR beta chain. Its target is unknown. Clones were read by immunoSEQ multiplex PCR, and TCRdb kept only the in-frame ones, dropping some. The data show around 1.1 million clones, around three quarters seen once. From CD4+ cells came CD45RA+ naive and CD45RA-negative memory subsets. The data stem from a study of shared clonotypes between healthy human individuals. Study-wide points: Clonotype sharing among donors was thought likely to change with sequencing depth.

Trimming removed 4 bases from V and 2 bases from J, with 12 bases in between. There are 14 residues in the CDR3. CDR1 is MDHEN, CDR2 SYDVKM, per germline. This rearrangement joins TRBV28 to TRBJ2-7; tentatively, D is TRBD2 (5 bases). The sequence was collected from a man aged 18 to 29 in good health. Some clones in this sample may be carry-over from other donors' samples. Sequenced: memory CD4+ T cells from PBMCs. The subset was: CD45RA-negative fraction. CDR3 region: CASSSVLGTYEQYF. The CDR3 coding sequence is TGTGCCAGCAGTTCGGTACTAGGAACCTACGAGCAGTACTTC.